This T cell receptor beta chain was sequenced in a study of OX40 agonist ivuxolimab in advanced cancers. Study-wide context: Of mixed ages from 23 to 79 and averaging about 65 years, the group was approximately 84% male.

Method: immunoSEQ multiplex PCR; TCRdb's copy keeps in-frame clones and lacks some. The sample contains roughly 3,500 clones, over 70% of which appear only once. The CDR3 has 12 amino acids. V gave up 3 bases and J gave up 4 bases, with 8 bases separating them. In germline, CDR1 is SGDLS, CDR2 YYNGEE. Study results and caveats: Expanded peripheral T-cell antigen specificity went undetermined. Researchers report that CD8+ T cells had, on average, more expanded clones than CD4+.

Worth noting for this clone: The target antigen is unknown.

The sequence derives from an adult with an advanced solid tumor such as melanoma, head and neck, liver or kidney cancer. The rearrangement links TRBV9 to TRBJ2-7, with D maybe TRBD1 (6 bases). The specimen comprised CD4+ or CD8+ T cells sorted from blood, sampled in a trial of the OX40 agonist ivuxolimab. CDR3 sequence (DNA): TGTGCCAGCAGCGACACAGGGTACGAGCAGTACTTC. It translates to CASSDTGYEQYF.